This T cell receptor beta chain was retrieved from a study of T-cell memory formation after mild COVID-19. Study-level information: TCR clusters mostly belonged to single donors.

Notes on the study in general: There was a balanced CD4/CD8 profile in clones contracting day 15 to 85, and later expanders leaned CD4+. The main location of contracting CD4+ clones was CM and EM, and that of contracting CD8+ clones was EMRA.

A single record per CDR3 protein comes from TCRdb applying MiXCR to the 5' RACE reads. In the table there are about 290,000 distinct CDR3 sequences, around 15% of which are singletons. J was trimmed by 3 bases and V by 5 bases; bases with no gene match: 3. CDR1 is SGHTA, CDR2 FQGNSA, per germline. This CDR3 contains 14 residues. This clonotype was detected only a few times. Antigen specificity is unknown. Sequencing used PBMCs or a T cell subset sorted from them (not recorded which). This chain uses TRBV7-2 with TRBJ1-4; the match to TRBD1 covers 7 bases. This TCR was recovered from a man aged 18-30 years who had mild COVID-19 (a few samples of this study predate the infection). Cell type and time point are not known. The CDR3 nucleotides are TGTGCCAGCAGCACAGACAGGGCTAATGAAAAACTGTTTTTT. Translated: CASSTDRANEKLFF.